What follows describes a single T cell receptor beta chain. The antigen is unknown. The ends lost 1 base at V and 1 base at J; junction bases unmatched: 2. CDR3 size: 16 residues. Germline V gives CDR1 LGHNA, CDR2 YNFKEQ. The entry originates in a study of post-analysis software for immune sequencing data. Study-level information: Clinical courses comprised relapsing-remitting, secondary progressive and progressive-relapsing multiple sclerosis.

The study's findings and limits: Versus controls, multiple sclerosis patients showed significantly lower diversity (normalized Chao1). When patients were compared with controls, a handful of TRBV segments were more frequent, TRBV5-6, TRBV5-1 and TRBV20-1 among them. Analysis by F measure revealed that same-batch samples clustered strongly together.

Sequencing libraries made from TCR beta cDNA carried unique molecular identifiers. The authors obtained approximately 540,000 cDNA molecules from roughly 1 to 10 million T cells. One entry per CDR3 protein results from TCRdb running MiXCR on the PCR reads. The table lists 450,000 to 650,000 distinct CDR3 sequences, roughly 47% of them singletons, with approximately 1.7% in the top ten. The receptor's source is a girl between 10 and 17 years old with multiple sclerosis. Sequenced material: blood. The chain couples TRBV4-2 to TRBJ2-5; 11 bases fit TRBD2. CDR3 amino acids: CASSQGTSGFQETQYF. The CDR3 DNA reads TGTGCCAGCAGCCAAGGGACTAGCGGGTTCCAAGAGACCCAGTACTTC.